The 12 T cell receptor beta chains listed next were all sequenced from one sample in a study of blood T cells in healthy people across ages. For the second PCR, which ran for roughly 7 to 11 cycles, a sample-barcoded 5' primer and a J-beta primer mix were used. TCRdb re-derived calls from the 5' RACE reads in MiXCR, one entry per CDR3 protein. The data contain 1.5 million to 1.8 million distinct CDR3 sequences, 35% to 45% of them singletons. Material: blood. The receptor set was obtained from a woman under 30 in good health.

This clonotype showed up just a few times. The chain uses TRBV4-3 and TRBJ2-5; D is unclear. The CDR3 loop spans 15 amino acids. In germline, CDR1 is LGHNA, CDR2 YSLEER. With 1 base removed from V and 6 bases from J, the gap between germline ends came to 15 bases. In DNA, the CDR3 is TGCGCCAGCAGCCAAGCAGAGGAGCGCAGTCAGACCCAGTACTTC. It translates to CASSQAEERSQTQYF.

This clonotype has just a few counts. V is TRBV4-3 and J is TRBJ1-1; D not resolved. CDR3 size: 15 residues. Trimming removed 6 bases from V and 4 bases from J, with 18 bases in between. Germline CDR1 LGHNA, CDR2 YSLEER. The CDR3 spells CASRRAGGRFTEAFF. CDR3 in DNA: TGCGCCAGCAGAAGAGCCGGAGGGAGGTTCACTGAAGCTTTCTTT.

This clonotype occurred a few times. This chain connects TRBV6-2 or TRBV6-3 to TRBJ2-7, with 8 bases matching TRBD2. The trim removed 7 bases at V and 3 bases at J, leaving 11 bases unmatched. The CDR3 length is 15 residues. The germline gives CDR1 MNHEY, CDR2 SVGEGT. CDR3 protein: CASMTGGAGYYEQYF. In DNA, the CDR3 is TGTGCCAGCATGACGGGAGGGGCTGGGTACTACGAGCAGTACTTC.

The genes are TRBV4-1 and TRBJ2-7; 7 nucleotides line up with TRBD2. The CDR3 spans 16 residues. Germline lookup yields CDR1 MGHRA and CDR2 YSYEKL. V was clipped by 1 base and J by 3 bases; unmatched bases: 9. CDR3 bases: TGCGCCAGCAGCCAAGGCATGGCGGGGGTTCTCTACGAGCAGTACTTC. Amino acids: CASSQGMAGVLYEQYF.

The chain combines TRBV20-1 with TRBJ2-3, with 9 bases aligning to TRBD2. The CDR3 totals 17 residues. Germline V gene sequence: CDR1 DFQATT, CDR2 SNEGSKA (reference sequence). V lost 0 bases, J lost 2 bases, and 9 bases stayed unmatched. The CDR3 spells CSARDALAGTFTDTQYF. CDR3 nucleotide sequence: TGCAGTGCTAGAGATGCCCTAGCGGGAACCTTCACAGATACGCAGTATTTT.

The chain recombines TRBV25-1 with TRBJ1-2, with unresolved D. The CDR3 length is 13 residues. Germline V lookup: CDR1 MGHDK, CDR2 SYGVNS. The germline V and J ends were trimmed by 1 base and 8 bases, with 11 bases remaining between them. The CDR3 region has the DNA TGTGCCAGCAGTGAATTAAGCACGCAGGGCTACACCTTC. Translating gives CASSELSTQGYTF.

V is TRBV3-1 and J is TRBJ1-2; unclear D gene. The CDR3 has 15 amino acids. The germline gives CDR1 LGHDT, CDR2 YNNKEL (reference sequence). The germline V and J ends were trimmed by 1 base and 5 bases, with 14 bases remaining between them. The CDR3 DNA is TGTGCCAGCAGCCAAGGGACTCGCTGGGGATATGGCTACACCTTC. It codes for CASSQGTRWGYGYTF.

This clonotype was seen once. This chain links TRBV6-2 or TRBV6-3 with TRBJ1-1; D not resolved. The germline V and J ends were trimmed by 6 bases and 0 bases, with 20 bases remaining between them. CDR1 and CDR2 from the germline V gene are MNHEY and SVGEGT. This CDR3 contains 17 residues. CDR3 coding DNA: TGTGCCAGCAGGCTCTGGGAGTTTACCTCCATGAACACTGAAGCTTTCTTT. Amino acid sequence: CASRLWEFTSMNTEAFF.

The CDR3 loop reads CASSQDNLRRIGYNSPLHF. The CDR3 DNA sequence: TGCGCCAGCAGCCAAGACAACCTCAGGAGGATCGGCTATAATTCACCCCTCCACTTT. The V call is TRBV4-3, the J call TRBJ1-6; D not resolved. The CDR3 spans 19 residues. Looked up from germline, CDR1 is LGHNA and CDR2 is YSLEER. V lost 0 bases and J 3 bases, leaving 18 bases between the germline ends.

This clonotype was detected only a few times. This chain uses TRBV6-2 or TRBV6-3 with TRBJ2-1, with TRBD2 matching 14 bases. CDR1 and CDR2 (germline): MNHEY, SVGEGT. The CDR3 length is 14 residues. J was trimmed by 12 bases and V by 8 bases; bases with no gene match: 9. CDR3 sequence reads: CASGAGLAGAGQFF. The CDR3 nucleotides read TGTGCCAGCGGTGCGGGACTAGCGGGAGCGGGGCAGTTCTTC.

This clonotype was counted only a few times. The chain links TRBV4-2 to TRBJ2-5; the match to TRBD2 covers 14 bases. The germline V gene encodes CDR1 LGHNA and CDR2 YNFKEQ. The CDR3 has 19 residues. J lost 1 base, V lost 0 bases, and 7 bases had no gene match. In DNA, the CDR3 is TGTGCCAGCAGCCAAGATCCGACTAGCGGGAGGGTCGGCCAAGAGACCCAGTACTTC. Amino acids: CASSQDPTSGRVGQETQYF.

This clonotype has just a few counts. The chain recombines TRBV3-1 with TRBJ2-1; the D gene is possibly TRBD1 (5 bases). CDR3 length: 16 amino acids. V lost 0 bases and J 2 bases, leaving 11 bases between the germline ends. Germline assignment: CDR1 LGHDT and CDR2 YNNKEL (reference sequence). CDR3 protein: CASSQEDTIPYNEQFF. CDR3 coding DNA: TGTGCCAGCAGCCAAGAGGACACGATACCCTACAATGAGCAGTTCTTC.